This T cell receptor beta chain was documented in a study of PD-1 blockade in classical Hodgkin lymphoma (dated by TCRdb to 2020 to 2022). Broadly, across the study: Nivolumab dosing was 3 mg/kg intravenously every 2 weeks, continuing until either disease progression or unacceptable toxicity. To define a peripheral blood immune signature of response to PD-1 blockade in classical Hodgkin lymphoma, the study combined TCR beta sequencing with CyTOF. General conclusions and limits of the study: Baseline diversity similar to that of newly diagnosed patients was observed in trial patients achieving complete response, whereas significantly lower diversity was observed in partial responders and progressors. Only a single clinical trial cohort was studied, and what caused the repertoire differences, possibly disease activity or prior therapy, remained undefined. Newly diagnosed patients were reported to have lower baseline TCR diversity than healthy donors, and relapsed/refractory patients were reported to have lower baseline TCR diversity still. CD4+ but not CD8+ TCR diversity rose significantly by C4D1 (p=0.0027 vs p=0.16), most apparent in complete responders (p=0.02). Lower diversity was observed in patients in whom nivolumab was started less than 1 year after ASCT, and these patients were excluded from later analyses so that confounding by immune reconstitution would be avoided.

The time point label for this specimen denotes: cycle 4 day 1 (C4D1), after around six weeks of nivolumab. Relapse after autologous stem cell transplantation had occurred in all trial patients, and cohorts A, B and C were distinguished by prior brentuximab vedotin exposure. The trial cohort comprised 56 patients with relapsed/refractory classical Hodgkin lymphoma whose best overall responses were complete response, partial response or progressive disease. Trial patients were treated with single-agent nivolumab in the multi-cohort phase II CheckMate 205 trial. Best overall response was determined by an independent review committee according to the 2007 International Working Group response criteria. Trial PBMCs were obtained immediately prior to nivolumab initiation (C1D1) and on therapy at cycle 2 day 1 and cycle 4 day 1. Peripheral blood was collected in 8 mL Vacutainer Cell Preparation Tubes, from which PBMCs were isolated by centrifugation and then cryopreserved.

To note about this clone: Its cognate antigen has yet to be identified. No per-base quality is available; no much larger clone lies one base away.

CDR1 LNHDA and CDR2 SQIVND are derived from the germline V gene (reference sequence). The CDR3 runs 14 amino acids, cysteine and phenylalanine included. The DNA shown is the 42-base CDR3, in frame from base 1. Clipping removes 6 bases from V and 5 bases from J, with 4 as the unmatched junction base count. The Qiagen DNeasy kit was used to extract genomic DNA both from unsorted PBMCs and from the negatively selected CD4+ and CD8+ fractions. TCR beta CDR3 regions were amplified by immunoSEQ multiplex PCR using primers annealing to V and J segments. Amplification bias was minimized using a synthetic immune receptor repertoire, and residual bias was removed computationally after sequencing. Per the original workflow: Custom Python scripts were used to quantify repertoire diversity as the Shannon entropy index. Unsorted, CD4+ and CD8+ repertoires were examined separately, except in combined analyses, for which CD4+ and CD8+ sequences were merged in silico. Clonal expansion was defined as a frequency increase of at least 2-fold after treatment compared with C1D1, and clones undetected at baseline were assigned a pseudocount of 0.5. Clones with 0 or 1 copy at C1D1 were defined as singleton clones, while clones with 2 or more copies were defined as non-singleton clones. Clones expanded in unsorted samples were annotated as CD4+, CD8+ or unknown by matching protein sequences in sorted samples from the same patient. Wilcoxon tests on paired samples were used to test changes in diversity from C1D1 to C4D1. Drawn from immuneACCESS, this table holds only the in-frame rearrangements with V and J called that TCRdb kept. Clones are partly lost; checked studies trace under half to an unresolved V gene and leave the rest unexplained. From that table come the V and J calls and clone size; the DNA was used to work out D and trimming. Present in this sample are about 52,000 clones, approximately 86% of which were seen just once. The ten largest clones capture 6% to 7% of the sample.

Specimen: peripheral blood mononuclear cells (PBMCs), collected before the fourth cycle of nivolumab. The chain couples TRBV19 to TRBJ2-3; 11 central bases correspond to TRBD1. The receptor was derived from a human donor with classical Hodgkin lymphoma. The DNA is TGTGCCAGTAGAACGGACAGGGGGCAAGATACGCAGTATTTT. This yields the protein CASRTDRGQDTQYF.